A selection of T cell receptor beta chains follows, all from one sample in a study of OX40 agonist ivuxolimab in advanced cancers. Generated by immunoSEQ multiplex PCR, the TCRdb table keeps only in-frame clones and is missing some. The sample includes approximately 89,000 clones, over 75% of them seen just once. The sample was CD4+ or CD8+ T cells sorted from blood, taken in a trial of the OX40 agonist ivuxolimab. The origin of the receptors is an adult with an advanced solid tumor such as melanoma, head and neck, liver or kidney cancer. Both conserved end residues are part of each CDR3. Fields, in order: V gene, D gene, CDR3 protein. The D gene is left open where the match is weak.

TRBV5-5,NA,CASNLLVFGTINTGELFF
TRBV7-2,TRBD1,CASSLAGQGVGTIYF
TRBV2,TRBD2,CAGLAGGNTGELFF
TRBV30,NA,CAWRLAGGNEQFF
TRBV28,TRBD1,CASRRTGNSYEQYF
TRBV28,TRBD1,CASRTGAFNEQFF
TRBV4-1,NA,CASSHGWGDTQYF
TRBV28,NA,CASGAAANYGYTF
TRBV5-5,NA,CASSLDSSGNTIYF
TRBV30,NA,CAWRGAGNTIYF
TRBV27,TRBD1,CASSFGQGYGYTF
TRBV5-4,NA,CASSLAGAMNTEAFF
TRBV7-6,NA,CASSPRTVNTEAFF
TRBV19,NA,CASGLATSTDTQYF
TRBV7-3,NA,CASSFGFTDTQYF
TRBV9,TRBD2,CASSLSPSGYNEQFF
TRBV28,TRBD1,CASSPQDRAQNIQYF
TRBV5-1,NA,CASSGGAQGSEAFF
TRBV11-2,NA,CASSLDYTDTQYF
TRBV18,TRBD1,CASSPPIGGDVSYEQYF
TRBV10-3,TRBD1,CAISAGTGNYEQYF
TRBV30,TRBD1,CASNRGRFEQFF
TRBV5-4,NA,CASSLSTGRGEVAKNIQYF
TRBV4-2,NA,CASSQFQSYEQYF
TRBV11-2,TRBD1,CASSPQGFDSYEQYF
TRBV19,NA,CASSIQGVIYGYTF
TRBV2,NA,CASRQDSPNQPQHF
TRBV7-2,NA,CASSSQGRNQPQHF
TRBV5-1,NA,CASSLGGSSGNTIYF
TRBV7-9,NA,CASSLDGARQPQHF
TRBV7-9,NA,CASSFGPNEQFF
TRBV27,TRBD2,CASRRRGLAIETQYF
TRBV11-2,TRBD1,CASSLDRVNTEAFF
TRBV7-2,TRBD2,CASSLRFLAVNTGELFF
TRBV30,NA,CAWSRGTLGRGDTQYF
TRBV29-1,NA,CSVEGRDLRGTQYF
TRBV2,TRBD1,CASSERGTAYEQYF
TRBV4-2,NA,CASSPLSTSRIGELFF
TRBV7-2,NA,CASSSATANYGYTF
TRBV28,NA,CASSFSGTIGEKLFF
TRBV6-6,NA,CASSYPPGELFF
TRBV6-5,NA,CASSYSAGNNGYTF
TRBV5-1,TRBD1,CASSLDRGNTEAFF
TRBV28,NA,CASNDGQPVYEQYF
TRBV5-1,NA,CASSGGDISTDTQYF
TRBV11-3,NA,CASSLGSGSYEQYF
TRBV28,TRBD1,CASSHGTGPYSNQPQHF
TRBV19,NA,CASSVGPKGNEQYF
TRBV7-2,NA,CASSLSQEAYNEQFF
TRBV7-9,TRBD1,CASSLAGQGATEQYF
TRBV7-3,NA,CASTQTRTSNFMNTEAFF
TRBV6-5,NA,CASSSTGPKATQYF
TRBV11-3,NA,CASSSLGQNTGELFF
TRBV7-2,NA,CASSLVGGPDTQYF
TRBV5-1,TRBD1,CASSLARGGGETQYF
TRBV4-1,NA,CASSQDLIGPGNTEAFF
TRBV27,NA,CASSFGGVGEQYF
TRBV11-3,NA,CASSPGGKETQYF
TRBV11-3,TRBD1,CASSFDRDTEAFF
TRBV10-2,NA,CASSGVAKTDTQYF